The 6 T cell receptor beta chains given below trace back to one sample, sequenced in a study of CD8 T cells in ankylosing spondylitis. Using its own MiXCR run on the 5' RACE reads, TCRdb lists one record per CDR3 protein. The data contain fewer than 350,000 distinct CDR3 sequences, more than 9% of them seen just once; the ten biggest clones take up roughly a tenth. Sequenced input: blood, either unsorted or a sorted T cell fraction (not recorded which). The receptors were sampled from a female donor with ankylosing spondylitis or in good health (not recorded which).

Ten or more counts support this clonotype. V gene TRBV6-5 combines with J gene TRBJ2-2; 11 nucleotides match TRBD2. The trim removed 0 bases at V and 7 bases at J, leaving 1 base unmatched. Germline CDR1 MNHEY, CDR2 SVGAGI. The CDR3 loop spans 15 amino acids. CDR3 in amino acids: CASSYSLAGGGELFF. The CDR3 DNA reads TGTGCCAGCAGTTACTCCCTAGCGGGAGGCGGGGAGCTGTTTTTT.

This chain links TRBV5-1 with TRBJ2-1; TRBD1 agrees at 9 bases. J gave up 9 bases and V 3 bases, and 7 bases lay outside the gene matches. In germline, CDR1 is SGHRS, CDR2 YFSETQ. The CDR3 is made up of 14 amino acids. CDR3 sequence: CASSSQTDRGEQFF. The CDR3 bases are TGCGCCAGCAGCTCGCAAACGGACAGGGGTGAGCAGTTCTTC.

V gene TRBV2 combines with J gene TRBJ2-5; D unresolved. CDR3 size: 12 residues. Deletions cut 10 bases from V and 5 bases from J, with 14 bases between. CDR1 is SNHLY and CDR2 is FYNNEI in the germline V gene. The CDR3 is CATRQSGETQYF. The CDR3 nucleotides read TGTGCCACCAGACAATCCGGCGAGACCCAGTACTTC. Full variable domain (remainder filled in from reference TRBV2 and TRBJ2-5): EPEVTQTPSHQVTQMGQEVILRCVPISNHLYFYWYRQILGQKVEFLVSFYNNEISEKSEIFDDQFSVERPDGSNFTLKIRSTKLEDSAMYFCATRQSGETQYFGPGTRLLVL.

This clonotype was found a few times. The chain recombines TRBV20-1 with TRBJ1-1; the D gene is possibly TRBD1 (5 bases). Germline V gene lookup returns CDR1 DFQATT and CDR2 SNEGSKA (reference sequence). The CDR3 totals 13 residues. V lost 6 bases to trimming and J lost 4 bases, with 15 bases between them. CDR3 nucleotides: TGCAGTGCCCCAGACCCCGGGGGCACTGAAGCTTTCTTT. It is translated as CSAPDPGGTEAFF.

At least ten counts were recorded for this clonotype. This chain connects TRBV7-9 to TRBJ2-1, with 7 positions matching TRBD2. The CDR3 has 16 residues. Germline CDR1 and CDR2: SEHNR and FQNEAQ (reference sequence). J lost 4 bases, V lost 4 bases, and 10 bases had no gene match. DNA for the CDR3: TGTGCCAGCAGCTCAACTCTAGCGGAGAAATACAATGAGCAGTTCTTC. Translating it yields CASSSTLAEKYNEQFF. Based on the CDR3 plus reference TRBV7-9 and TRBJ2-1, the full variable domain is DTGVSQNPRHKITKRGQNVTFRCDPISEHNRLYWYRQTLGQGPEFLTYFQNEAQLEKSRLLSDRFSAERPKGSFSTLEIQRTEQGDSAMYLCASSSTLAEKYNEQFFGPGTRLTVL.

This clonotype was recorded many times. This sequence joins TRBV29-1 and TRBJ2-3; TRBD2 matches at 7 bases. The CDR3 has 14 residues. With V trimmed by 2 bases and J by 1 base, 3 bases remained unmatched. Germline V gives CDR1 SQVTM, CDR2 ANQGSEA. The CDR3 bases are TGCAGCGTTGAATTAGGGAGGGGCACAGATACGCAGTATTTT. It translates to CSVELGRGTDTQYF.